This T cell receptor beta chain emerged from a study of human T cells and chemical hapten exposure. Overall study context: TCR yields differed between samples (mainly from small differences in pooled library volume).

This clonotype was counted a few times. What it binds is unknown. TCRdb reprocessed the RACE reads via MiXCR and lists one record per CDR3 protein. This table holds approximately 370,000 distinct CDR3 sequences, 4.5% to 7% found once. Time point: pre-sensitization, week 0. Treatment denoted: therapeutic diphenylcyclopropenone sensitization with weekly scalp DPC. Total RNA extraction was carried out from unfractionated whole blood. Whole-study results and caveats: Counts of TCRs above 1 in 1000 frequency stayed unchanged with DPC sensitization.

This CDR3 region has 16 residues. Germline V CDR1 and CDR2: SNHLY, FYNNEI. V lost 4 bases and J lost 5; bases outside the gene matches: 6. This chain joins TRBV2 and TRBJ2-1; 12 positions agree with TRBD2. This receptor was identified in a woman younger than 30 with alopecia areata. Some clones in this sample may be carry-over from other donors' samples. This material consisted of whole blood, taken in connection with sensitization to the hapten diphenylcyclopropenone (DPC). Here the CDR3 DNA reads TGTGCCAGCAGTGGTCGGACTAGCGGGGCGCACAATGAGCAGTTCTTC. Residues: CASSGRTSGAHNEQFF.